These T cell receptor beta chains were read from a single sample in a study of blood T cell repertoires in COVID-19. Clones were sequenced by immunoSEQ multiplex PCR, and TCRdb holds only the in-frame ones, with some missing. This table has over 130,000 clones, 70% to 90% appearing once. The specimen was peripheral blood. The receptors stem from a human donor in a cohort sampled during active COVID-19. CDR3s include the opening cysteine and the closing phenylalanine or tryptophan. The D gene is left open where the match is weak. Part of the rows lack a size; the others show once, few, many or a class for expanded clones.

CDR3nt | CDR3aa | j_gene | v_gene | abundance | d_gene
TGTGCCAGCAGGCCGAGCAGGGATGGCTACACCTTC | CASRPSRDGYTF | TRBJ1-2 | TRBV12-3/TRBV12-4 | once | .
TGTGCCAGCCCGTGGGGAGCTGCTAGCACAGATACGCAGTATTTT | CASPWGAASTDTQYF | TRBJ2-3 | TRBV2 | . | .
TGTGCCAGCAGCCAAAGGACTGAGGTAGCCGAGCAGTTCTTC | CASSQRTEVAEQFF | TRBJ2-1 | TRBV4-2 | . | .
TGTGCCAGCAGCGTAGGTCGGGGGGGCAGTGAAGCTTTCTTT | CASSVGRGGSEAFF | TRBJ1-1 | TRBV9 | . | .
TGTGCCAGCAGCTGGTCTAGCGGGGGGGCCGGATATGAGCAGTTCTTC | CASSWSSGGAGYEQFF | TRBJ2-1 | TRBV3-1/TRBV3-2 | . | TRBD2
TGTGCCAGCAGGGGTGTGCGGAATCAGCCCCAGCATTTT | CASRGVRNQPQHF | TRBJ1-5 | TRBV2 | . | .
TGTGCCAGCAGCTTCGGGGAGAAACAGCCCCAGCATTTT | CASSFGEKQPQHF | TRBJ1-5 | TRBV7-9 | few | .
TGCGCCAGCAGTGAGACGGGACAGGCGAGCTCCTACAATGAGCAGTTCTTC | CASSETGQASSYNEQFF | TRBJ2-1 | TRBV10-1 | . | TRBD1
TGTGCCAGCAGTTACGGGCTCCTGGGCACTGAAGCTTTCTTT | CASSYGLLGTEAFF | TRBJ1-1 | TRBV6-6 | . | .
TGCGCCAGCAGCTCGTTTACAGGGGTGAACACTGAAGCTTTCTTT | CASSSFTGVNTEAFF | TRBJ1-1 | TRBV5-1 | few | TRBD1
TGCGCCAGCAGCTTACATGCAGGGGAAGAGACCCAGTACTTC | CASSLHAGEETQYF | TRBJ2-5 | TRBV5-1 | . | .
TGCGCCAGCAGCTTGGGGACAGCTAACTATGGCTACACCTTC | CASSLGTANYGYTF | TRBJ1-2 | TRBV5-1 | . | .
TGTGCCTGGAGTAATCAGGGCGGCTATAATTCACCCCTCCACTTT | CAWSNQGGYNSPLHF | TRBJ1-6 | TRBV30 | . | .
TGTGCCAGCAGCTCCCAGGCGGGGAGAACAGATACGCAGTATTTT | CASSSQAGRTDTQYF | TRBJ2-3 | TRBV7-9 | . | .
TGTGCCAGCAGCCAAGATGGGCGGGGGCGGTTCTTC | CASSQDGRGRFF | TRBJ2-1 | TRBV3-1/TRBV3-2 | . | .
TGTGCCAGCAGTTCTCCCGGGACAGGGATGTTAAATGAGCAGTTCTTC | CASSSPGTGMLNEQFF | TRBJ2-1 | TRBV27 | . | TRBD1
TGCGCCAGCAGCTTGGGGGGACAGGCCGGGGAGCTGTTTTTT | CASSLGGQAGELFF | TRBJ2-2 | TRBV5-1 | . | TRBD1
TGTGCCAGCAGCCGATCGACAGGTTCCTACGAGCAGTACTTC | CASSRSTGSYEQYF | TRBJ2-7 | TRBV6-5 | . | .
TGTGCCAGCAGTACCTTGGGACAGGGTATTGAAGCTTTCTTT | CASSTLGQGIEAFF | TRBJ1-1 | TRBV13 | few | TRBD1
TGTGCCAGCAGCACCGGGCGCGGGGATGAAAAACTGTTTTTT | CASSTGRGDEKLFF | TRBJ1-4 | TRBV7-2 | once | .
TGTGCCAGCAGTTTAGACGGGGGATATGGCTACACCTTC | CASSLDGGYGYTF | TRBJ1-2 | TRBV12-3/TRBV12-4 | . | .
TGCAGCGTGCGTCAGCGGCAAGAGACCCAGTACTTC | CSVRQRQETQYF | TRBJ2-5 | TRBV29-1 | . | .
TGTGCCAGCAGCTTGGGCCAGTCGAACCATGAGCAGTTCTTC | CASSLGQSNHEQFF | TRBJ2-1 | TRBV5-6 | . | .
TGTGCCAGCAGCCTACAGGGGAAGGGGTACAATGAGCAGTTCTTC | CASSLQGKGYNEQFF | TRBJ2-1 | TRBV28 | . | TRBD1
TGTGCCAGCAGTGAAGTCGGGAGCTCCTACGAGCAGTACTTC | CASSEVGSSYEQYF | TRBJ2-7 | TRBV2 | . | .
TGTGCCAGCAGCCAACGACAGGGATACGAGCAGTACTTC | CASSQRQGYEQYF | TRBJ2-7 | TRBV3-1/TRBV3-2 | . | TRBD1